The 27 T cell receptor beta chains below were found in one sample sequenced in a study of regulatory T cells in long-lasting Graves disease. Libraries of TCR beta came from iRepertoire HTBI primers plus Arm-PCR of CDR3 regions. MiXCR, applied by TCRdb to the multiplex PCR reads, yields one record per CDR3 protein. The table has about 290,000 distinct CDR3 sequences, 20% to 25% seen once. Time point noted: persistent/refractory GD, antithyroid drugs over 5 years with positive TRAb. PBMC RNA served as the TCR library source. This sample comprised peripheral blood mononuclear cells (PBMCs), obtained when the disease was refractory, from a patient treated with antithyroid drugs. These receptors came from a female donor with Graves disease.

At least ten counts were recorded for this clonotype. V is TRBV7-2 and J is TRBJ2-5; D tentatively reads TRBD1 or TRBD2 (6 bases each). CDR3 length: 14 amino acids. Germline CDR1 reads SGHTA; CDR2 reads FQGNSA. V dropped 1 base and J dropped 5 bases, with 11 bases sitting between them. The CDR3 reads CASSLGTGAETQYF. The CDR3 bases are TGTGCCAGCAGCTTAGGCACGGGGGCGGAGACCCAGTACTTC.

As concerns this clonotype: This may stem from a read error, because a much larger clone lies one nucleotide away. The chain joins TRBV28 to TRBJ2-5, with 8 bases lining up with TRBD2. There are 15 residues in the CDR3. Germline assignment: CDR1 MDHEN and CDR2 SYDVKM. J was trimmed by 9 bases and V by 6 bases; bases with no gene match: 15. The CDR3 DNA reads TGTGCCAGCAGGCGCCTCCCGGGACCGCGGGAGGCCCAGTACTTC. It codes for CASRRLPGPREAQYF.

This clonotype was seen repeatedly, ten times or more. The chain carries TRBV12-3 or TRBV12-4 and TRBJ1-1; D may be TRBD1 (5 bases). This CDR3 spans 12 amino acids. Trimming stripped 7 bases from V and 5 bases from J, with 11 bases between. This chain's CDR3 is CASISGVTEAFF. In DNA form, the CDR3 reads TGTGCCAGCATCTCGGGGGTTACTGAAGCTTTCTTT.

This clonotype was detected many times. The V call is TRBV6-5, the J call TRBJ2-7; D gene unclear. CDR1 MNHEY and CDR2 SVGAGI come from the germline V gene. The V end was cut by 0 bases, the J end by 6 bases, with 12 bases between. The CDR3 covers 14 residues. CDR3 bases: TGTGCCAGCAGTTACTCGCCGTGGTCGAGCGAGCAGTACTTC. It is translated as CASSYSPWSSEQYF.

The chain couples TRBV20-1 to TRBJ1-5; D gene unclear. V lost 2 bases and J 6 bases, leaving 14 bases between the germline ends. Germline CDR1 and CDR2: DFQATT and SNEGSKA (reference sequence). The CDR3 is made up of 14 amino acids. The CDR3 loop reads CSARSGRATQPQHF. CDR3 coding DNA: TGCAGTGCTAGATCTGGGAGGGCAACTCAGCCCCAGCATTTT.

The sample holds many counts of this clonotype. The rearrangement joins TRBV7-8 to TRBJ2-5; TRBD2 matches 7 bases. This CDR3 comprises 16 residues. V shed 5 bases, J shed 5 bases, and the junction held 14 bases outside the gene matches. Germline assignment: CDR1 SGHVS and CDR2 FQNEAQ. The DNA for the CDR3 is TGTGCCAGCAGCACGGTCGGGGGGAGAGGCAGCGAGACCCAGTACTTC. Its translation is CASSTVGGRGSETQYF.

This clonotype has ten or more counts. This CDR3 is CASSVTSGVQETQYF. In DNA form, the CDR3 reads TGTGCCAGCAGCGTGACTAGCGGGGTTCAAGAGACCCAGTACTTC. The J gene is TRBJ2-5, the V gene TRBV11-2; 11 bases line up with TRBD2. Germline V gives CDR1 SGHAT, CDR2 FQNNGV. V gave up 5 bases and J gave up 2 bases; unmatched junction bases: 4. The CDR3 runs to 15 residues.

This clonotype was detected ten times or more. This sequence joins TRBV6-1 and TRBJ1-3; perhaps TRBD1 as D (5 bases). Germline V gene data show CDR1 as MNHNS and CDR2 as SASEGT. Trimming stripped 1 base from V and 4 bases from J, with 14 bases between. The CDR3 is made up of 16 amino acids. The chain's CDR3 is CASSEVTMGHGNTIYF. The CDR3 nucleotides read TGTGCCAGCAGTGAAGTGACGATGGGGCACGGAAACACCATATATTTT.

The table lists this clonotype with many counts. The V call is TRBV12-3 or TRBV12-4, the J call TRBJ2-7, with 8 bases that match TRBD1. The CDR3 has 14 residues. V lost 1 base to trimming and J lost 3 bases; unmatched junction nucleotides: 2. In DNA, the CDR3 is TGTGCCAGCAGTTTAGGACAGGGGTACTACGAGCAGTACTTC. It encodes CASSLGQGYYEQYF.

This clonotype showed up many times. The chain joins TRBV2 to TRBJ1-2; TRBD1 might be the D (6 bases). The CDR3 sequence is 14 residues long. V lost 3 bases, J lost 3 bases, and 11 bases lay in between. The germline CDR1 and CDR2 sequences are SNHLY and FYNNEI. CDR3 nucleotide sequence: TGTGCCAGCAGTGACCAGGGGAGACACTATGGCTACACCTTC. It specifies CASSDQGRHYGYTF.

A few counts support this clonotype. The CDR3 protein is CASSRRGVNTEAFF. CDR3 bases: TGCGCCAGCAGCCGACGAGGGGTGAACACTGAAGCTTTCTTT. The chain joins TRBV5-1 to TRBJ1-1, with D possibly TRBD1 on 5 matching bases. Germline CDR1 and CDR2: SGHRS and YFSETQ. Trimming took off 4 bases at V and 0 bases at J, with 10 bases between the two ends. This CDR3 is built from 14 residues.

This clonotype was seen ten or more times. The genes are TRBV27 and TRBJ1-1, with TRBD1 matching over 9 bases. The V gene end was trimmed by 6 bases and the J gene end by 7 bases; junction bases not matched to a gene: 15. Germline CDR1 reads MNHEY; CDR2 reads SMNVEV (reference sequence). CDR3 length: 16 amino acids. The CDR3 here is CASRPGPDRGGSEAFF. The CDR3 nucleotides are TGTGCCAGCAGACCGGGGCCGGACAGGGGCGGAAGTGAAGCTTTCTTT.

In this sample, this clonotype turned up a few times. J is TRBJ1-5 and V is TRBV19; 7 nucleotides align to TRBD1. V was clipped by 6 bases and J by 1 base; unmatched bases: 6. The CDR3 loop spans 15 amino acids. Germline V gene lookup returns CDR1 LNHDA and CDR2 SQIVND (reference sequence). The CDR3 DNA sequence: TGTGCCAGTAGGTACAGGGGAATAAGCAATCAGCCCCAGCATTTT. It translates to CASRYRGISNQPQHF.

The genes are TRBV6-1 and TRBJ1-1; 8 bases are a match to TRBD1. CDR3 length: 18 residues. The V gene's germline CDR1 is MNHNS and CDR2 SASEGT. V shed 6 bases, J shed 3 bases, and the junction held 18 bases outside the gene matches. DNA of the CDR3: TGTGCCAGCAGACTCACCATGCCCACCGGGACAGGACACACTGAAGCTTTCTTT. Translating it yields CASRLTMPTGTGHTEAFF.

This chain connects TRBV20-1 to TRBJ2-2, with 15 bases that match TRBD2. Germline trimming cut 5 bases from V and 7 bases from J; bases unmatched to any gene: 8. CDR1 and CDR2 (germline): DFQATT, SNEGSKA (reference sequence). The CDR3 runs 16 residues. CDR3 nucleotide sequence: TGCAGTGCTCGGACTAGCGGGAGGGCGCGGGGCGGGGAGCTGTTTTTT. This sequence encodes CSARTSGRARGGELFF.

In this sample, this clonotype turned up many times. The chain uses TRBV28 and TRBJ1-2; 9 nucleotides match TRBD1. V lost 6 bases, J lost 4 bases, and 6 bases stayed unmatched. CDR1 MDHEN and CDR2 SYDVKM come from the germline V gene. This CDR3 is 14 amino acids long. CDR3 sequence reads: CASRGGQGPYGYTF. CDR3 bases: TGTGCCAGCAGGGGGGGACAGGGTCCCTATGGCTACACCTTC.

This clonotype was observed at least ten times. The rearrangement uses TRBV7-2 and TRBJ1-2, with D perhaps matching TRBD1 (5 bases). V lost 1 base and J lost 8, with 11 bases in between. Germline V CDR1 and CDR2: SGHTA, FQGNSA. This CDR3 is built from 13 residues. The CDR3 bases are TGTGCCAGCAGCTTAGGCAGGGAGCGAGGCTACACCTTC. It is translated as CASSLGRERGYTF.

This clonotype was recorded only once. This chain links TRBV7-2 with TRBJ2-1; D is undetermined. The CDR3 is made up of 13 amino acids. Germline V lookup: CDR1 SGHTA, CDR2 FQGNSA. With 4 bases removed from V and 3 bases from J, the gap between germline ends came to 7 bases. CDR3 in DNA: TGTGCCAGCAGCTCCCAATTCTACAATGAGCAGTTCTTC. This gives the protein CASSSQFYNEQFF.

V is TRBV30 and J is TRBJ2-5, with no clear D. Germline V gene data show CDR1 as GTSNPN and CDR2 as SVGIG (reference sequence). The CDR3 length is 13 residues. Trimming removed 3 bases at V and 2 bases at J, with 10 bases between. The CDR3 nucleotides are TGTGCCTGGAGCGGTCTAAAACAAGAGACCCAGTACTTC. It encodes CAWSGLKQETQYF.

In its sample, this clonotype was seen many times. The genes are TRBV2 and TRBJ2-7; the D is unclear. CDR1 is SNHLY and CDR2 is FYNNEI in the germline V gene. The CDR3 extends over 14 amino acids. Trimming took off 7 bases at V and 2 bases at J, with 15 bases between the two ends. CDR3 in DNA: TGTGCCAGCACACGTAGGGAAAGCACCTACGAGCAGTACTTC. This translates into CASTRRESTYEQYF.

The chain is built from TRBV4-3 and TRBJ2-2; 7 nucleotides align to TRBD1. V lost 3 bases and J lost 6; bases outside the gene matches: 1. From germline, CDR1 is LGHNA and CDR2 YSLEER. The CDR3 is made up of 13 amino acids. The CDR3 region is CASSQDRSGELFF. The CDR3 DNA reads TGCGCCAGCAGCCAGGACAGGTCCGGGGAGCTGTTTTTT.

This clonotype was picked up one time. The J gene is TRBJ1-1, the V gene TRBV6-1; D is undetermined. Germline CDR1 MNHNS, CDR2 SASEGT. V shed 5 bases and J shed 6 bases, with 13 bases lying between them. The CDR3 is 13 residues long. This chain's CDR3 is CASSNSMAAEAFF. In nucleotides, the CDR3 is TGTGCCAGCAGTAATTCAATGGCAGCTGAAGCTTTCTTT.

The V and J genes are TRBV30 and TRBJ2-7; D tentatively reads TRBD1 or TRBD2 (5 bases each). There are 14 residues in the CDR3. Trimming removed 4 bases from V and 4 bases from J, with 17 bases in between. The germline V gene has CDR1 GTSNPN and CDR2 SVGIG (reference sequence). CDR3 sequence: CAWNLFSGPYEQYF. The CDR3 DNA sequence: TGTGCCTGGAACCTGTTCTCGGGACCATACGAGCAGTACTTC.

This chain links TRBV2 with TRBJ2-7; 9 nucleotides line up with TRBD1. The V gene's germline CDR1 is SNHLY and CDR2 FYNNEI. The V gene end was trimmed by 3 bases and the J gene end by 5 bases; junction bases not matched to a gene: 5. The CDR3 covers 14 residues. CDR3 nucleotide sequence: TGTGCCAGCAGTGATGAGACAGGGGGTAACGAGCAGTACTTC. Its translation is CASSDETGGNEQYF.

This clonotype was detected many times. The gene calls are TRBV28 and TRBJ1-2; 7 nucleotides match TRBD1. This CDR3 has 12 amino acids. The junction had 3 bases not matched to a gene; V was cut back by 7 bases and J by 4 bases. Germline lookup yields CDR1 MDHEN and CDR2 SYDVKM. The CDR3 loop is CASTDRSYGYTF. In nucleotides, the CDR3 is TGTGCCAGCACGGACAGGTCCTATGGCTACACCTTC.

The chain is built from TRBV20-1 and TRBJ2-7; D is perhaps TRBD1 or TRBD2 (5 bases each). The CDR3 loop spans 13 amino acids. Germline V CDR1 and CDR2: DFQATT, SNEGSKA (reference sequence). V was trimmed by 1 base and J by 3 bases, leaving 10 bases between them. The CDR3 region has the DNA TGCAGTGCTAGAGGGGACGGATTCTACGAGCAGTACTTC. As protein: CSARGDGFYEQYF.

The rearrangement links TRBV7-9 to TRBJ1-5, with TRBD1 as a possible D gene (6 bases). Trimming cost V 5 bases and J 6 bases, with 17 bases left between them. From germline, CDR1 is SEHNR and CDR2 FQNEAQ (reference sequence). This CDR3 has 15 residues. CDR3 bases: TGTGCCAGCAGCCCAGGTACAACCAGGGGTCAGCCCCAGCATTTT. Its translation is CASSPGTTRGQPQHF.